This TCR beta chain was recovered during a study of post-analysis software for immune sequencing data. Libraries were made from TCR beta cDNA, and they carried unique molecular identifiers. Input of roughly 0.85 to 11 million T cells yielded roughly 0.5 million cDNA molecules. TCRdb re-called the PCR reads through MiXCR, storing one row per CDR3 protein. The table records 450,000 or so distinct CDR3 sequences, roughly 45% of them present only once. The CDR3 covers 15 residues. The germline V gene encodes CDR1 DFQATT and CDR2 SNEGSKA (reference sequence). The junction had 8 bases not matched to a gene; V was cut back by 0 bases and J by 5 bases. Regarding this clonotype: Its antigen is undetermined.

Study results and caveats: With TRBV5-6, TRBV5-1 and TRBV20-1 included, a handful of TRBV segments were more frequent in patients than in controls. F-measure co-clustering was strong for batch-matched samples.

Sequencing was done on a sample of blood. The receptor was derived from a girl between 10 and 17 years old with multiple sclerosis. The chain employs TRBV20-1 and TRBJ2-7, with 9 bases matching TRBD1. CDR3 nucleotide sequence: TGCAGTGCTAGAGACACCGGGACAGGGTTCGACGAGCAGTACTTC. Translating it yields CSARDTGTGFDEQYF.